This is a list of T cell receptor beta chains from one sample in a study of patients and donors after allogeneic stem cell transplantation. TCRdb re-derived calls from the RT-PCR reads in MiXCR, one entry per CDR3 protein. The data show about 150,000 distinct CDR3 sequences, with approximately 24% seen just once and 20% to 30% held by the top ten. Specimen: blood, either unsorted or a sorted T cell fraction (not recorded which). Source of these receptors: a human donor who was either an allogeneic HSCT recipient or a stem cell or donor lymphocyte infusion donor (not recorded which). It is not recorded whose cells these are; they may come from a transplant donor. Both conserved end residues are part of each CDR3. A D gene is named only where the DNA matches it firmly. Clone size appears in some rows only: once, few, many, or a class for an expanded clone.

d_call	clone_size	v_call	j_call	cdr3_aa	cdr3_nt
TRBD2	NA	TRBV20-1	TRBJ2-3	CSARDGRLAGEDTKYF	TGCAGTGCTAGAGATGGGAGACTAGCGGGAGAGGATACGAAGTATTTT
TRBD2	NA	TRBV29-1	TRBJ2-1	CSVGRGYNEQFF	TGCAGCGTTGGGCGGGGGTACAATGAGCAGTTCTTC
TRBD1	many	TRBV10-3	TRBJ1-1	CAISKQGDLNTEAFF	TGTGCCATCAGTAAACAGGGGGACCTGAACACTGAAGCTTTCTTT
TRBD1	NA	TRBV12-3/TRBV12-4	TRBJ1-6	CASSRQGSPLHF	TGTGCCAGCAGTCGACAGGGATCACCCCTCCACTTT
TRBD2	NA	TRBV15	TRBJ2-2	CATSRVLGRAWTGELFF	TGTGCCACCAGCAGAGTTTTAGGGAGGGCCTGGACCGGGGAGCTGTTTTTT
NA	NA	TRBV5-1	TRBJ2-2	CASSFDHFTGELFF	TGCGCCAGCAGCTTTGACCACTTCACCGGGGAGCTGTTTTTT
NA	few	TRBV29-1	TRBJ2-2	CSVGDFTGELFF	TGCAGCGTTGGTGACTTCACCGGGGAGCTGTTTTTT
TRBD2	few	TRBV6-9	TRBJ2-3	CASSYLLTSGTDTQYF	TGTGCCAGCAGTTATTTACTTACTAGCGGCACAGATACGCAGTATTTT
NA	few	TRBV18	TRBJ1-1	CASSPFGAERGTEAFF	TGTGCCAGCTCACCATTTGGCGCCGAGCGCGGCACTGAAGCTTTCTTT
NA	once	TRBV7-2	TRBJ2-1	CATGRDQHNEQFF	TGTGCCACTGGCAGGGACCAGCACAATGAGCAGTTCTTC
TRBD1	NA	TRBV4-2	TRBJ1-2	CASSDRGHDGYTF	TGTGCCAGCAGCGACAGGGGGCACGATGGCTACACCTTC
TRBD2	NA	TRBV5-1	TRBJ2-4	CASSSHWTSLLDKNIQYF	TGCGCCAGCAGCTCTCATTGGACTAGTTTGCTAGACAAAAACATTCAGTACTTC
NA	NA	TRBV6-2/TRBV6-3	TRBJ2-5	CASTGIMETQYF	TGTGCCAGCACGGGAATAATGGAGACCCAGTACTTC
NA	NA	TRBV7-9	TRBJ2-7	CASSMSGYEQYF	TGTGCCAGCAGCATGTCGGGCTACGAGCAGTACTTC
NA	few	TRBV5-4	TRBJ1-2	CASSLKYRNNGYTF	TGTGCCAGCAGCTTGAAGTACAGGAACAATGGCTACACCTTC
NA	NA	TRBV12-3/TRBV12-4	TRBJ1-6	CASSPRGGSPLHF	TGTGCCAGCAGTCCCAGGGGAGGTTCACCCCTCCACTTT
NA	NA	TRBV5-1	TRBJ2-3	CASSFNGESTDTQYF	TGCGCCAGCAGCTTTAACGGGGAAAGCACAGATACGCAGTATTTT
NA	NA	TRBV11-2	TRBJ2-1	CASSQMAGLLFQEQFF	TGTGCCAGCAGCCAAATGGCCGGACTCCTTTTCCAGGAGCAGTTCTTC
NA	NA	TRBV20-1	TRBJ2-2	CSAGTNTGELFF	TGCAGTGCAGGAACGAACACCGGGGAGCTGTTTTTT
TRBD1	few	TRBV7-3	TRBJ1-1	CASSYGTANTEAFF	TGTGCCAGCAGTTACGGGACAGCTAACACTGAAGCTTTCTTT
NA	NA	TRBV7-9	TRBJ2-1	CASSHPLGGSYNEQFF	TGTGCCAGCAGCCACCCCCTAGGGGGCTCCTACAATGAGCAGTTCTTC
NA	NA	TRBV12-3/TRBV12-4	TRBJ1-5	CASSLIQGDQPQHF	TGTGCCAGCAGTTTAATCCAGGGCGACCAGCCCCAGCATTTT
NA	NA	TRBV6-6	TRBJ2-7	CASSYSTLGYEQYF	TGTGCCAGCAGTTACTCGACCCTGGGGTACGAGCAGTACTTC
NA	NA	TRBV12-3/TRBV12-4	TRBJ2-7	CASSPWTEGEQYF	TGTGCCAGCAGTCCCTGGACTGAGGGCGAGCAGTACTTC
NA	NA	TRBV5-1	TRBJ2-1	CASSFISDNEQFF	TGCGCCAGCAGCTTCATCTCGGACAATGAGCAGTTCTTC
NA	few	TRBV7-6	TRBJ2-7	CASSLGGDGTYEQYF	TGTGCCAGCAGCTTAGGGGGGGATGGAACCTACGAGCAGTACTTC
TRBD2	few	TRBV7-2	TRBJ2-2	CASSDPGLAGATGELFF	TGTGCCAGCAGCGACCCGGGACTAGCGGGAGCCACCGGGGAGCTGTTTTTT
NA	NA	TRBV24-1	TRBJ1-2	CATSDPGDGYTF	TGTGCCACCAGTGACCCGGGGGATGGCTACACCTTC
NA	NA	TRBV10-3	TRBJ2-7	CAISGGLPSYEQYF	TGTGCCATCAGTGGGGGTCTTCCTTCCTACGAGCAGTACTTC
NA	NA	TRBV5-1	TRBJ2-7	CASSLRRPDTAYEQYF	TGCGCCAGCAGCTTGAGACGACCGGACACTGCCTACGAGCAGTACTTC
NA	many	TRBV20-1	TRBJ1-2	CSASLSGRHNYGYTF	TGCAGTGCTAGCCTATCGGGACGGCATAACTATGGCTACACCTTC
NA	NA	TRBV24-1	TRBJ2-2	CATSDPALGRDSTGELFF	TGTGCCACCAGTGATCCGGCTCTGGGCAGGGATAGCACCGGGGAGCTGTTTTTT
NA	NA	TRBV5-1	TRBJ1-1	CASSLWGQNTEAFF	TGCGCCAGCAGCTTATGGGGACAGAACACTGAAGCTTTCTTT
NA	many	TRBV10-3	TRBJ1-1	CAISDGGRPNTEAFF	TGTGCCATCAGTGATGGCGGACGCCCGAACACTGAAGCTTTCTTT
NA	many	TRBV27	TRBJ2-7	CASSTGSYEQYF	TGTGCCAGCAGTACAGGGTCCTACGAGCAGTACTTC
NA	NA	TRBV6-5	TRBJ1-4	CASSYSAGYNEKLFF	TGTGCCAGCAGTTACTCTGCAGGATATAATGAAAAACTGTTTTTT
NA	few	TRBV29-1	TRBJ2-1	CSVEIIGGNEQFF	TGCAGCGTTGAGATAATCGGGGGCAATGAGCAGTTCTTC
NA	few	TRBV24-1	TRBJ2-2	CATSDPKRANTGELFF	TGTGCCACCAGTGATCCTAAGCGGGCAAACACCGGGGAGCTGTTTTTT
NA	NA	TRBV20-1	TRBJ2-1	CSAREGLLGNEQFF	TGCAGTGCTAGAGAGGGACTCCTTGGGAATGAGCAGTTCTTC
NA	many	TRBV29-1	TRBJ1-1	CSVVTFMNTEAFF	TGCAGCGTTGTTACTTTTATGAACACTGAAGCTTTCTTT
TRBD1	NA	TRBV20-1	TRBJ1-2	CSAVLPGQGRKHGYTF	TGCAGTGCCGTCCTTCCGGGACAGGGGAGAAAACATGGCTACACCTTC
NA	NA	TRBV20-1	TRBJ2-3	CSATLQVGRRSTDTQYF	TGCAGTGCTACCCTCCAGGTGGGACGGAGGAGCACAGATACGCAGTATTTT
TRBD2	NA	TRBV20-1	TRBJ2-1	CSARIPAGADNEQFF	TGCAGTGCTAGGATTCCAGCGGGAGCAGACAATGAGCAGTTCTTC
NA	few	TRBV6-2/TRBV6-3	TRBJ2-3	CASSRLGPAPDTQYF	TGTGCCAGCAGCCGACTAGGCCCCGCTCCAGATACGCAGTATTTT
TRBD2	NA	TRBV5-1	TRBJ2-5	CASSSGLSSGGLETQYF	TGCGCCAGCAGCTCCGGGCTCTCTAGCGGAGGGCTGGAGACCCAGTACTTC